The clone carrying this TCR beta chain was counted ten times or more. The CDR3 extends over 15 amino acids. The germline CDR1 and CDR2 sequences are LGHDT and YNNKEL (reference sequence). Unmatched junction bases numbered 9, after V lost 0 bases and J lost 8 bases. A library of TCRbeta sequences, prepared with unique molecular identifiers, was generated. Using its own MiXCR run on the PCR reads, TCRdb lists one record per CDR3 protein. Among 250,000 to 300,000 distinct CDR3 sequences listed, under 14% were seen once. This sample was included in a study of T-cell reconstitution after alpha-beta-depleted transplantation in children.

This chain uses TRBV3-1 with TRBJ1-1, with 7 bases lining up with TRBD1. The specimen comprised peripheral blood, sampled 180 days after TCRalphabeta/CD19-depleted stem cell transplant. This clonotype originated in a male patient aged 2 to 10 who had a stem cell transplant for chronic granulomatous disease, so the T cells may come from the graft donor. The DNA for the CDR3 is TGTGCCAGCAGCCAAGAGGGAAGTCGGGGACAGGAAGCTTTCTTT. Translated: CASSQEGSRGQEAFF.